This T cell receptor beta chain was recorded in a study of patients and donors after allogeneic stem cell transplantation. A single record per CDR3 protein comes from TCRdb applying MiXCR to the RT-PCR reads. The sample contains roughly 150,000 distinct CDR3 sequences, about a quarter of which appear only once. The CDR3 runs 16 residues. This chain uses TRBV21-1 with TRBJ2-3; the D segment call TRBD1 is taken from the table without a DNA check. TRBV21-1 is tagged as a pseudogene. The source is a human donor who was either an allogeneic HSCT recipient or a stem cell or donor lymphocyte infusion donor (not recorded which). It is not recorded whose cells these are; they may come from a transplant donor. Sequencing was done on a sample of blood, either unsorted or a sorted T cell fraction (not recorded which). In DNA, the CDR3 is TGTGCCAGCAGCACTGGGACAGAAGTTGTTCCAGATACGCAGTATTTT. Its translation is CASSTGTEVVPDTQYF.